This TCR beta chain was recovered during a study of blood T cell repertoires in COVID-19. TCRdb's copy holds only in-frame clones and misses some; the assay was immunoSEQ multiplex PCR. The sample records some 370,000 clones, 85% to 90% being singletons. The germline V gene encodes CDR1 SGDLS and CDR2 YYNGEE. V was cut by 3 bases and J by 2 bases, with 9 bases left in between. The CDR3 sequence is 14 residues long. The receptor comes from a man between 18 and 29 years old with active or convalescent COVID-19. The sequencing sample was made of peripheral blood. The chain has TRBV9 and TRBJ2-1, with D unclear. CDR3 coding DNA: TGTGCCAGCAGCGGATACTCAACCTACAATGAGCAGTTCTTC. Translating gives CASSGYSTYNEQFF.